The text below deals with one T cell receptor (beta chain). This clonotype was detected a few times. It lacks a known antigen. No much larger clone exists at a distance of one base, and base qualities are not known. The CDR3 has 14 amino acids, counting the end cysteine and phenylalanine. The sequence is cut down to CDR3 DNA, 42 bases in frame from base 1. V and J lose 4 bases and 2 bases, and a span of 11 bases separates them. The germline V gene supplies CDR1 MNHEY and CDR2 SVGAGI. The record originates from a study of T-cell memory formation after mild COVID-19 (dated by TCRdb to the early 2020s). Regarding the complete study: TCR sequence clusters from the two donors were largely donor specific. In two donors, T-cell clones that expanded and contracted after mild COVID-19 were followed by sequencing TCRalpha and TCRbeta repertoires longitudinally. Two young, previously healthy adult volunteers, one female and one male, were included in the cohort. Overall study results and their limits: Some responding clones were found in pre-infection memory, which suggests that pre-existing cross-reactive memory T cells took part in the SARS-CoV-2 response. The study covered only two mild cases, and larger cohorts including severe cases with pre-infection samples were considered necessary. From day 15 to 85, contracting clones showed balanced CD4/CD8 phenotypes, whereas a second wave of clones that expanded from day 15 to 37 leaned towards CD4+. Contracting CD4+ clones were found mainly in CM and EM memory subsets, while CD8+ clones were enriched in EMRA. Whether the second-wave clones peaking on day 37 were SARS-CoV-2 specific was not confirmed.

The instrument was an Illumina NovaSeq 6000. cDNA libraries for TCRalpha and TCRbeta were prepared by 5'RACE using constant-segment primers, with sample barcodes and unique molecular identifiers added. Trizol reagent was used to extract RNA from every sample. Libraries were amplified in two PCR steps, with a second sample barcode and Illumina TruSeq adapters added in the second step. Sequencing of the libraries was done on an Illumina NovaSeq, producing 2 x 150 bp paired-end reads. Per the authors' processing: Demultiplexing of reads and collapsing into UMI-guided consensus sequences were performed with migec v1.2.7. With mixcr v2.1.11, UMI consensuses were aligned to TRA and TRB V and J templates and assembled into clonotypes. A clonotype was counted as expanded or contracted only when both edgeR and NoisET called the clonotype significant, with the noise models trained on biological replicates. edgeR calls used a false discovery rate-adjusted p below 0.01 and a log2 fold-change threshold of 1. As an exploratory analysis of dynamics, max-normalized trajectories of the 1000 most abundant clonotypes were examined with PCA combined with hierarchical clustering. The CD4 or CD8 phenotype of responding clones was assigned using the separately sequenced CD4+ and CD8+ repertoires. TCRdb reanalyzed the raw reads on its own, using fastp at Q25 for trimming and MiXCR for clone calling, and kept in-frame beta chains. CDR3 protein sequences are deduplicated, and each keeps its most common genes and DNA. These V and J calls are TCRdb output, not the study's own analysis. The sample yields under 300,000 distinct CDR3 sequences; more than 15% were counted once. 23% of the sample comes from the top ten.

Ficoll-Paque density gradient centrifugation was the method used to isolate PBMCs. The rearranged chain carries TRBV6-5 and TRBJ2-5; the D gene is perhaps TRBD1, on 6 matching bases. The receptor was derived from a man aged 18 to 35 who had mild COVID-19 (a few samples of this study predate the infection). The sample titles of this study are shuffled in the database, so cell type and time point are left out; the donor was told from shared clones. The sample taken for sequencing was PBMCs or a T cell subset sorted from them (not recorded which). This receptor has the CDR3 CASSSADRQETQYF. At the DNA level, the sequence is TGTGCCAGCAGTTCAGCAGACAGGCAAGAGACCCAGTACTTC.